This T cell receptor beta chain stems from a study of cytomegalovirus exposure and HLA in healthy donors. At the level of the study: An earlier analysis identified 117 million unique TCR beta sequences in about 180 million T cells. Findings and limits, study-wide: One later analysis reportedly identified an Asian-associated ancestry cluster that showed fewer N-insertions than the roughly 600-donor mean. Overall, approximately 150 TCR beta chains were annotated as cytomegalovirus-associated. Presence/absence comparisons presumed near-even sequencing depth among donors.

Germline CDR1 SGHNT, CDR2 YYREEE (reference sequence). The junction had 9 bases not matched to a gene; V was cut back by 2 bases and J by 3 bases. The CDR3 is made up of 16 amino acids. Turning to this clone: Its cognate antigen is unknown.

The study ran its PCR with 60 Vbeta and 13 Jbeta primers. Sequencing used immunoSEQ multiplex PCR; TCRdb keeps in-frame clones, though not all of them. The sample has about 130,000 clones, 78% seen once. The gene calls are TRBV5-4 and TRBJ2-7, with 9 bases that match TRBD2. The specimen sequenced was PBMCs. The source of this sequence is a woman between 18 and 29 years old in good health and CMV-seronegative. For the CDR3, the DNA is TGTGCCAGCAGCTTCCCCGGGGGTAGCGGGAGCTACGAGCAGTACTTC. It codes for CASSFPGGSGSYEQYF.